These 23 T cell receptor beta chains were all obtained from the same sample, sequenced in a study of tumor-infiltrating lymphocytes in oesophageal squamous cell carcinoma. TCRdb fed the PCR reads into MiXCR, producing one record per CDR3 protein. The sample lists about 7,100 distinct CDR3 sequences, roughly 14% occurring once. Sequencing was carried out using blood. The receptors were gathered from a male donor with esophageal squamous cell carcinoma.

The chain uses TRBV18 and TRBJ2-1; 7 positions agree with TRBD1. The DNA end favors TRBJ2-7, so the J call may be wrong. Germline-derived CDR1 and CDR2 are KGHSH and LQKENI. The CDR3 sequence is 14 residues long. The CDR3, as DNA: TGTGCCAGCTCACTAGGCGGACAGGCTTACGAGCAGTACTTC. As protein: CASSLGGQAYEQYF.

V and J are TRBV19 and TRBJ2-2, with a possible D match to TRBD2 (6 bases). The germline gives CDR1 LNHDA, CDR2 SQIVND (reference sequence). There are 14 residues in the CDR3. Deletions cut 6 bases from V and 6 bases from J, with 14 bases between. The CDR3 region is CASSGGLLAGELFF. Here the CDR3 DNA reads TGTGCCAGTAGCGGGGGTCTGTTAGCCGGGGAGCTGTTTTTT.

This clonotype was recorded many times. The genes are TRBV2 and TRBJ2-7; 8 positions agree with TRBD1. CDR1 and CDR2 (germline): SNHLY, FYNNEI. V was clipped by 7 bases and J by 5 bases; unmatched bases: 10. The CDR3 sequence is 14 residues long. The CDR3 DNA reads TGTGCCAGCAACGGACAGGGCCTAGGTGACGAGCAGTACTTC. Protein: CASNGQGLGDEQYF.

This clonotype occurred a few times. The J gene is TRBJ1-6, the V gene TRBV11-3; D uncertain. CDR3 size: 20 residues. Trimming removed 1 base from V and 7 bases from J, with 26 bases in between. Germline loops: CDR1 SGHNT, CDR2 YENEEA. The CDR3 nucleotides are TGTGCCAGCAGCTTAGGGGGTAGTGGTACAATCCCTATAAGGAATTCACCCCTCCACTTT. This sequence encodes CASSLGGSGTIPIRNSPLHF.

In its sample, this clonotype was seen a few times. The chain has TRBV27 and TRBJ1-3, with 8 bases matching TRBD1. Germline CDR1 MNHEY, CDR2 SMNVEV (reference sequence). CDR3 size: 15 residues. Trimming at V came to 3 bases and at J to 3 bases, leaving 4 bases not matched to a gene. CDR3 nucleotide sequence: TGTGCCAGCAGTTTCGGACAGGGCTTTGGAAACACCATATATTTT. This sequence encodes CASSFGQGFGNTIYF.

Ten or more counts support this clonotype. The chain employs TRBV10-1 and TRBJ1-6; 7 nucleotides line up with TRBD1. CDR1 is WNHNN, CDR2 SYGVQD, per germline (reference sequence). Losses at the gene ends were 5 bases for V and 9 bases for J; bases not matched to a gene: 10. This CDR3 contains 15 residues. CDR3 sequence reads: CASSRTRDSGSPLHF. The CDR3 coding sequence is TGCGCCAGCAGTAGAACGCGGGACAGCGGTTCACCCCTCCACTTT.

By share, this clonotype counts as medium-sized (0.01 to 0.1%). V gene TRBV12-3 or TRBV12-4 combines with J gene TRBJ2-7; D is unresolved. The CDR3 totals 12 residues. The ends were cut back, 3 bases at V and 6 bases at J, with 9 bases in the middle. The CDR3 DNA is TGTGCCAGCAGTTTTCTCCGCCGCGAGCAGTACTTC. This sequence encodes CASSFLRREQYF.

This clonotype was counted many times. This rearrangement joins TRBV28 to TRBJ1-4; 7 bases agree with TRBD1. With V trimmed by 2 bases and J by 3 bases, 6 bases remained unmatched. The CDR3 has 16 residues. Germline V gene sequence: CDR1 MDHEN, CDR2 SYDVKM. The CDR3, as DNA: TGTGCCAGCAGTTTAAGATTAGGACAGGCTAATGAAAAACTGTTTTTT. It translates to CASSLRLGQANEKLFF.

This clonotype rates as medium-sized (0.01 to 0.1%). The CDR3 nucleotides read TGTGCCAGCAGCCTAGGGGACGTTAGGAAAAATGAAAAACTGTTTTTT. It is translated as CASSLGDVRKNEKLFF. The gene calls are TRBV7-8 and TRBJ1-4; D might be TRBD1 (5 bases). Looked up from germline, CDR1 is SGHVS and CDR2 is FQNEAQ. The CDR3 is made up of 16 amino acids. Trimming removed 5 bases from V and 5 bases from J, with 18 bases in between.

The chain employs TRBV20-1 and TRBJ1-1; the D gene is possibly TRBD1 (5 bases). With 5 bases removed from V and 5 bases from J, the gap between germline ends came to 18 bases. Germline assignment: CDR1 DFQATT and CDR2 SNEGSKA (reference sequence). The CDR3 consists of 14 residues. The CDR3 region has the DNA TGCAGTGCTCCGAAACCGGGGGGTAGGACTGAAGCTTTCTTT. This gives the protein CSAPKPGGRTEAFF.

This clonotype has a handful of counts. The chain couples TRBV5-4 to TRBJ2-1, with 9 bases lining up with TRBD1. The DNA matches TRBJ2-5 better at its end, which makes the J call doubtful. Germline V gives CDR1 SGHNT, CDR2 YYREEE (reference sequence). This CDR3 contains 13 residues. CDR3 region: CASSFTGGETQYF. The CDR3 nucleotides are TGTGCCAGCAGCTTCACAGGGGGCGAGACCCAGTACTTC.

This clonotype was observed at least ten times. The chain uses TRBV5-6 and TRBJ1-2; no reliable D call. Trimming removed 0 bases at V and 9 bases at J, with 18 bases between. The germline CDR1 and CDR2 sequences are SGHDT and YYEEEE. The CDR3 extends over 15 amino acids. The CDR3 sequence: CASSLGPSRLGRYTF. Written as DNA, the CDR3 is TGTGCCAGCAGCTTGGGTCCCAGCCGACTAGGTCGCTACACCTTC.

The chain uses TRBV24-1 and TRBJ1-1; D uncertain. Germline V gives CDR1 KGHDR, CDR2 SFDVKD. The CDR3 totals 8 residues. V shed 5 bases and J shed 11 bases, with 2 bases lying between them. The CDR3 is CATSAAFF. The CDR3 nucleotides read TGTGCCACCAGTGCGGCTTTCTTT.

By proportion, this clonotype is large (0.1 to 1%). This chain links TRBV7-2 with TRBJ2-7, with TRBD1 identical over 11 bases. Per the germline V gene, CDR1 is SGHTA and CDR2 is FQGNSA. This CDR3 is built from 17 residues. V dropped 1 base and J dropped 4; count of bases not matched to a gene: 9. The CDR3 DNA is TGTGCCAGCAGCTTAGATGGAACCGGGACAGGGGGTTACGAGCAGTACTTC. Protein product: CASSLDGTGTGGYEQYF.

As for this clonotype: A single base separates this from a much larger clone, so it may be a read error. This chain links TRBV11-2 with TRBJ2-7, with D possibly being TRBD2 (5 bases). CDR3 length equals 14 residues. Germline-derived CDR1 and CDR2 are SGHAT and FQNNGV. V lost 4 bases and J lost 7, with 17 bases in between. The CDR3 coding sequence is TGTGCCAGCAGCTACCAGGCCGGGAACAATGAGCAGTACTTC. This codes for CASSYQAGNNEQYF.

The CDR3 protein is CASRGGNSGNTIYF. CDR3 sequence (DNA): TGCGCCAGCAGGGGGGGGAACTCTGGAAACACCATATATTTT. The chain links TRBV5-1 to TRBJ1-3; a possible D gene is TRBD1 (5 bases). Germline V gene data show CDR1 as SGHRS and CDR2 as YFSETQ. The CDR3 is 14 residues long. V was cut by 5 bases and J by 0 bases, with 9 bases left in between.

This clonotype was counted many times. The rearrangement uses TRBV10-1 and TRBJ1-1; TRBD1 aligns across 10 bases. Germline V gene sequence: CDR1 WNHNN, CDR2 SYGVQD (reference sequence). J was trimmed by 11 bases and V by 4 bases; bases with no gene match: 7. The CDR3 covers 13 residues. CDR3 region: CASSATPGQGAFF. CDR3 in DNA: TGCGCCAGCAGTGCGACGCCGGGACAGGGGGCTTTCTTT.

At least ten counts were recorded for this clonotype. V and J are TRBV6-1 and TRBJ2-3; D is unresolved. Trimming removed 6 bases from V and 0 bases from J, with 10 bases in between. CDR3 size: 14 residues. The germline V gene encodes CDR1 MNHNS and CDR2 SASEGT. CDR3 region: CASSLTASTDTQYF. The CDR3, as DNA: TGTGCCAGCAGCCTTACAGCGAGCACAGATACGCAGTATTTT.

J is TRBJ2-3 and V is TRBV10-1, with D unresolved. Germline V CDR1 and CDR2: WNHNN, SYGVQD (reference sequence). The CDR3 loop spans 14 amino acids. Trimming removed 5 bases at V and 1 base at J, with 10 bases between. The CDR3 DNA sequence: TGCGCCAGCAGTAATAGTCAGGGCACAGATACGCAGTATTTT. Translated, it gives CASSNSQGTDTQYF.

This clonotype showed up just a few times. The chain combines TRBV6-1 with TRBJ1-5, with D hard to call. The CDR3 loop spans 13 amino acids. In germline, CDR1 is MNHNS, CDR2 SASEGT. V gave up 3 bases and J gave up 5 bases, with 8 bases separating them. The CDR3 loop is CASSDAEHQPQHF. CDR3 DNA: TGTGCCAGCAGTGATGCGGAGCATCAGCCCCAGCATTTT.

V usage is TRBV5-3 and J usage is TRBJ1-1; unclear D gene. TRBV5-3 qualifies as an ORF whose function is uncertain. CDR3 length: 12 amino acids. V lost 8 bases and J 2 bases, leaving 10 bases between the germline ends. The CDR3: CASSPSNTEAFF. The CDR3 nucleotides read TGTGCCAGCAGCCCCTCCAACACTGAAGCTTTCTTT.

This clonotype was seen repeatedly, ten times or more. The chain couples TRBV19 to TRBJ2-5, with TRBD1 as a possible D gene (6 bases). Trimming took 6 bases from V and 0 from J, leaving 8 bases between them. The CDR3 totals 13 residues. Germline CDR1 is LNHDA and CDR2 is SQIVND (reference sequence). CDR3 sequence: CASSGQNQETQYF. In nucleotides, the CDR3 is TGTGCCAGTAGCGGACAGAACCAAGAGACCCAGTACTTC.

As concerns this clonotype: As the CDR3 is not closed by the conserved phenylalanine or tryptophan, this likely results from a read error. It is unclear where the CDR3 begins or ends on the DNA, so no DNA is shown, and the CDR3 is as TCRdb lists it. This chain uses TRBV6-1 with TRBJ2-7; the listed D gene, TRBD1, was not tested against the DNA. Germline assignment: CDR1 MNHNS and CDR2 SASEGT. The CDR3 is 15 amino acids long, termini counted. The CDR3 loop is CASRERQAYEQYFGS.